The rows below give T cell receptor beta chains drawn from one sample of a study of blood T cell repertoires in COVID-19. Using immunoSEQ multiplex PCR, the repertoire was profiled, and TCRdb retains in-frame clones only, with some absent. The profile shows approximately 170,000 clones, around 83% of them singletons. The sequenced material came from peripheral blood. These receptors all stem from a woman between 70 and 85 years old who had recovered from COVID-19. Both conserved end residues are trimmed from each CDR3. The order of the fields is J gene, V gene, CDR3 protein.

>TRBJ2-7|TRBV10-3
AITRTSGSYEQY
>TRBJ1-5|TRBV9
ASSPPGSQQPQH
>TRBJ2-1|TRBV7-6
ASRPRQEGGRSEQF
>TRBJ2-1|TRBV24-1
ATSGGGEQF
>TRBJ1-2|TRBV5-1
ASSLDPTDFGYT
>TRBJ1-4|TRBV7-8
ASSSRSRGSGEKLF
>TRBJ2-1|TRBV5-1
ASSLRETSLAGVYNEQF
>TRBJ2-5|TRBV10-3
AISEPGGQGTQY
>TRBJ1-5|TRBV2
ASRGTGPNQPQH
>TRBJ2-5|TRBV7-6
ASSFRGVQETQY
>TRBJ1-1|TRBV5-1
ASSQGGPGAF
>TRBJ1-1|TRBV3-1/TRBV3-2
ASTSGGRGNTEAF
>TRBJ2-7|TRBV4-1
ASSPEGGTGGFYEQY
>TRBJ2-3|TRBV6-5
ASSGVTFSHHTQY
>TRBJ1-2|TRBV4-1
ASSQYSWYNYGYT
>TRBJ2-3|TRBV27
ASGQPDTQY
>TRBJ1-3|TRBV27
ASSSRQGTIY
>TRBJ2-1|TRBV4-3
ASSQEWGLAYNEQF
>TRBJ2-2|TRBV28
ASSLPGQGGGELF
>TRBJ1-4|TRBV9
ASSVASDPGGRKLF
>TRBJ2-1|TRBV10-3
AISEQQGLEQF
>TRBJ2-3|TRBV5-4
ASSPRLAGGGDTQY
>TRBJ2-3|TRBV18
ASSLVAGAGTDTQY
>TRBJ2-3|TRBV4-3
ASSQEGGRAREDTQY